This TCR beta chain comes out of a study of T cells in Graves' hyperthyroidism and ophthalmopathy. V trimming: 5 bases; J trimming: 2 bases; junction bases outside the gene matches: 3. The V gene's germline CDR1 is SGHVS and CDR2 FNYEAQ. This CDR3 has 15 residues. At least ten counts were recorded for this clonotype. It was RNA transcripts that yielded the amplified TCR beta CDR3 regions. The TCR CDR3 was amplified in a first-round RT-PCR using the HTBI primer set. TCRdb reprocessed the multiplex PCR reads via MiXCR and lists one record per CDR3 protein. The sample carries about 680,000 distinct CDR3 sequences, roughly a third recorded once.

The chain links TRBV7-6 to TRBJ1-3, with 10 bases matching TRBD1. The specimen sequenced was blood. The origin of this receptor is a middle-aged woman with Graves' hyperthyroidism. This chain's CDR3 is CASSRDRGAGNTIYF. CDR3 coding DNA: TGTGCCAGCAGCAGGGACAGGGGAGCTGGAAACACCATATATTTT.